The table lists the clone carrying this T cell receptor beta chain with a count of one. Its antigen is unknown. This CDR3 region has 10 residues. Trimming cost V 3 bases and J 8 bases, with 4 bases left between them. The data are from a study of CD8+ T cells in alopecia areata. At the level of the study: Disease severity was quantified as SALT score of affected scalp area.

Treatment denoted: oral pan-JAK inhibitor, 5-10 mg twice daily. Sampling of alopecia areata patients yielded lesional scalp punch biopsies as well as peripheral blood. cDNA serving as the sequencing template came from extracted, reverse transcribed RNA. Produced via immunoSEQ multiplex PCR; TCRdb's table is partial and in-frame only. The table has roughly 190,000 clones, less than 70% seen once. Points from the study as a whole: Clarity of TCR sharing across patients fell short of that in mice, possibly HLA-related. The study found tofacitinib significantly decreased scalp clonality and expanded CD8+ clones among the top 100.

The genes are TRBV23-1 and TRBJ1-1; D is unresolved. TRBV23-1 is an ORF for which the function is uncertain. Sequenced here: CD4+ T cells sorted from blood, sampled between weeks 49 and 50, from a patient treated with tofacitinib. The sequence was obtained from a human donor with alopecia areata. The CDR3: CASSQEEAFF. The CDR3 DNA reads as TGCGCCAGCAGTCAGGAAGAAGCTTTCTTT.